Listed below are T cell receptor beta chains from one sample, sequenced in a study of cytomegalovirus exposure and HLA in healthy donors. Sequencing was performed with immunoSEQ multiplex PCR; in TCRdb, only in-frame clones are kept and a portion is missing. Altogether 100,000 to 150,000 clones are present, just under 80% being singletons, with the ten largest covering roughly 1.5%. Sequencing was performed on PBMCs. These receptors were obtained from a woman under 30 in good health and CMV-seronegative. Each CDR3 is given with its conserved first and last residue. The D gene is left open where the match is weak. The size of a clone is reported for some rows only, either as once, few or many, or as a class for expanded clones.

j_call	v_call	d_call	clone_size	cdr3_nt	cdr3_aa
TRBJ2-3	TRBV5-8	-	-	TGTGCCAGCAGCATAGCCACAGATACGCAGTATTTT	CASSIATDTQYF
TRBJ2-2	TRBV7-6	-	-	TGTGCCAGCAGCCCCGTTAATCAGGCCGGGGAGCTGTTTTTT	CASSPVNQAGELFF
TRBJ2-7	TRBV10-2	-	-	TGCGCCAGCAGTTTGACTACTTACGAGCAGTACTTC	CASSLTTYEQYF
TRBJ2-1	TRBV28	TRBD2	-	TGTGCCAGCAGTTTCCCGGGACTAGCGGGAAATGAGCAGTTCTTC	CASSFPGLAGNEQFF
TRBJ1-2	TRBV11-2	TRBD1	-	TGTGCCAGCAGCTCAGGGGGCGGCTACACCTTC	CASSSGGGYTF
TRBJ1-4	TRBV6-1	-	-	TGTGCCAGCAGTGAACCGGGTACTAATGAAAAACTGTTTTTT	CASSEPGTNEKLFF
TRBJ1-1	TRBV5-1	-	-	TGCGCCAGCAACCCTTCGGGGTACACTGAAGCTTTCTTT	CASNPSGYTEAFF
TRBJ2-1	TRBV7-9	TRBD2	-	TGTGCCAGCAGCTTCGGGAGGAGGAAGTTCAATGAGCAGTTCTTC	CASSFGRRKFNEQFF
TRBJ1-4	TRBV6-5	-	-	TGTGCCAGCAGTTACAGTGCGAACAGTGAAAAACTGTTTTTT	CASSYSANSEKLFF
TRBJ1-3	TRBV5-1	-	-	TGCGCCAGCATGCTTGAGGGTACTGGAAACACCATATATTTT	CASMLEGTGNTIYF
TRBJ2-7	TRBV29-1	TRBD2	-	TGCAGCGTTGTTGGTAGCGGGAAGTACGAGCAGTACTTC	CSVVGSGKYEQYF
TRBJ1-4	TRBV27	-	-	TGTGCCAGCAGTTTACGGGAAACGAATGAAAAACTGTTTTTT	CASSLRETNEKLFF
TRBJ1-5	TRBV15	-	-	TGTGCCACCAGCAGAGATGGCAGGTCCTATAGCAATCAGCCCCAGCATTTT	CATSRDGRSYSNQPQHF
TRBJ1-5	TRBV18	-	-	TGTGCCAGCTCACCCGAAAGCGGGGGAGGAAACCAGCCCCAGCATTTT	CASSPESGGGNQPQHF
TRBJ1-1	TRBV18	-	-	TGTGCCAGCTCACCACCCTTGCTGACAGGAAAGATTGAAGCTTTCTTT	CASSPPLLTGKIEAFF
TRBJ2-7	TRBV28	TRBD1	-	TGTGCCAGCCGCCCGAGGGGACAGGAGACCTCCTACGAGCAGTACTTC	CASRPRGQETSYEQYF
TRBJ1-4	TRBV5-4	-	few	TGTGCCAGCAGCCCGGAACAGACTAATGAAAAACTGTTTTTT	CASSPEQTNEKLFF
TRBJ1-2	TRBV4-1	TRBD1	-	TGCGCCAGCAGCCAAGTGGGGCTGACAGGGAGCTACACCTTC	CASSQVGLTGSYTF
TRBJ1-5	TRBV5-8	TRBD1	once	TGTGCCAGCAGCCTTCCTCCCGACGGGGGACAGGATAGCAATCAGCCCCAGCATTTT	CASSLPPDGGQDSNQPQHF
TRBJ1-2	TRBV5-5	TRBD1	-	TGTGCCAGCAGCCTTAACCCCACAGGGGGCGCTACGGATGGCTACACCTTC	CASSLNPTGGATDGYTF
TRBJ1-2	TRBV6-6	TRBD1	-	TGTGCCAGCAGTTACTCGGGACAGGACTCGTATGGCTACACCTTC	CASSYSGQDSYGYTF
TRBJ2-7	TRBV9	TRBD1	-	TGTGCCAGCAATGGGGTAATGGGACAGACAGACGAGCAGTACTTC	CASNGVMGQTDEQYF
TRBJ2-1	TRBV5-8	-	-	TGTGCCAGCAGCCTCCGGGGGTTATGGGCTGAGCAGTTCTTC	CASSLRGLWAEQFF
TRBJ1-1	TRBV5-1	TRBD1	few	TGCGCCAGCAGCTCAAGGACAGGGAACACTGAAGCTTTCTTT	CASSSRTGNTEAFF
TRBJ2-1	TRBV19	TRBD1	-	TGTGCCAGTAGCACGCCCGGGACAGCCGACAATGAGCAGTTCTTC	CASSTPGTADNEQFF
TRBJ2-1	TRBV11-2	TRBD2	-	TGTGCCAGCAGGGCTAGCGGGAGTATGTTCTTC	CASRASGSMFF
TRBJ2-1	TRBV30	TRBD2	-	TGTGCCTGGAGGGTGGGGACTAGTAAGTTCTTC	CAWRVGTSKFF
TRBJ1-1	TRBV6-5	TRBD1	-	TGTGCCAGCAGTTACGGGACAGAGAACACTGAAGCTTTCTTT	CASSYGTENTEAFF
TRBJ2-3	TRBV5-4	-	-	TGTGCCAGCAGCTTATCCTCTAATACGCAGTATTTT	CASSLSSNTQYF
TRBJ1-1	TRBV30	TRBD1	-	TGTGCCTGGAGTGTACTCGATGTGCGGGACAGGGACTCTGAAGCTTTCTTT	CAWSVLDVRDRDSEAFF
TRBJ2-1	TRBV10-3	TRBD2	-	TGTGCCATCAGTCGAGCGGGATCGTCGAATGAGCAGTTCTTC	CAISRAGSSNEQFF
TRBJ2-5	TRBV10-3	TRBD2	-	TGTGCCACCGCACTAGCGGGGGAAGAGACCCAGTACTTC	CATALAGEETQYF
TRBJ2-7	TRBV27	TRBD1	few	TGTGCCAGCAGTTTCGGGACAGCCTACGAGCAGTACTTC	CASSFGTAYEQYF
TRBJ2-5	TRBV7-6	-	-	TGTGCCAGCAAGAATAGGGGGTGGCAAGAGACCCAGTACTTC	CASKNRGWQETQYF
TRBJ2-5	TRBV4-1	TRBD2	-	TGCGCCAGCAGCCAAGGTTCTAGCGGGTACCAAGAGACCCAGTACTTC	CASSQGSSGYQETQYF
TRBJ2-7	TRBV7-9	TRBD2	-	TGTGCCAGCAGACCCGGCGGGAGTGCGTACGAGCAGTACTTC	CASRPGGSAYEQYF
TRBJ2-1	TRBV6-6	TRBD2	-	TGTGCCAGCACCCCGCAGGCTAGCGGGGGCGATGAGCAGTTCTTC	CASTPQASGGDEQFF